Below, 31 T cell receptor beta chains from the same sample are listed, as sequenced in a study of T cells expressing NK-cell markers. TCRdb reprocessed the 5' RACE reads and stores each CDR3 protein as one record, lacking DNA. Its table records about 460,000 distinct CDR3 sequences. Sequences were obtained from blood T cells: a sorted CD56 or NKG2C T cell subset, CD4+ or CD8+ T cells, or bulk PBMC T cells (not recorded which). The receptors derive from a woman between 45 and 60 years old in good health.

The chain joins TRBV28 to TRBJ2-6; TCRdb proposes TRBD1, but this gene call is untestable without DNA. The germline V gene has CDR1 MDHEN and CDR2 SYDVKM. This CDR3 region has 17 residues. CDR3 residues: CAAQRDRILSGANVLTF. Based on the CDR3 plus reference TRBV28 and TRBJ2-6, the full variable domain is DVKVTQSSRYLVKRTGEKVFLECVQDMDHENMFWYRQDPGLGLRLIYFSYDVKMKEKGDIPEGYSVSREKKERFSLILESASTNQTSMYLCAAQRDRILSGANVLTFGAGSRLTVL.

V usage is TRBV10-3 and J usage is TRBJ2-3; the TCRdb D gene call, TRBD1, has no DNA to confirm it. Germline V gene sequence: CDR1 ENHRY, CDR2 SYGVKD. The length of the CDR3 is 12 residues. CDR3 sequence reads: CAISADMDTQYF.

The chain employs TRBV6-2 or TRBV6-3 and TRBJ2-7; the D call from TCRdb, TRBD1, cannot be confirmed without DNA. In germline, CDR1 is MNHEY, CDR2 SVGEGT. This CDR3 contains 14 residues. The CDR3 reads CASSHGQRRHEQYF.

The chain recombines TRBV10-2 with TRBJ1-1; the D gene TCRdb calls, TRBD1, cannot be checked with no DNA. CDR3 length equals 11 residues. Germline CDR1 and CDR2: WSHSY and SAAADI. CDR3: CASSTAGGAFF.

V is TRBV15 and J is TRBJ2-1; TCRdb's assignment of TRBD2 cannot be checked, as there is no DNA. This CDR3 region has 16 residues. Germline V gene lookup returns CDR1 LNHNV and CDR2 YYDKDF (reference sequence). CDR3 loop: CATVSGRAFPYNEQFF.

The chain is built from TRBV14 and TRBJ2-3. CDR1 and CDR2 from the germline V gene are SGHDN and FVKESK. This CDR3 is built from 14 residues. The CDR3 sequence: CASSQRLVPDTQYF.

This chain joins TRBV12-3 or TRBV12-4 and TRBJ2-7. The CDR3 is 14 residues long. The CDR3 loop is CASSLETIIGEQYF.

CDR3 residues: CASSGLAGVEETQYF. This rearrangement joins TRBV2 to TRBJ2-5; there is no DNA to check the TCRdb D call of TRBD2. This CDR3 comprises 15 residues. The germline gives CDR1 SNHLY, CDR2 FYNNEI.

This chain links TRBV10-3 with TRBJ1-5; the TRBD1 assignment by TCRdb is unverifiable without DNA. Looked up from germline, CDR1 is ENHRY and CDR2 is SYGVKD. The CDR3 contains 15 residues. The CDR3 sequence: CAIGPGEDKTQPQHF.

The chain joins TRBV7-9 to TRBJ2-5. The germline gives CDR1 SEHNR, CDR2 FQNEAQ (reference sequence). This CDR3 has 13 amino acids. CDR3 protein: CASGARGFETQYF.

The chain links TRBV9 to TRBJ2-1. The CDR3 has 13 amino acids. Germline CDR1 and CDR2: SGDLS and YYNGEE. The CDR3 spells CASSMAVYNEQFF.

The V and J genes are TRBV12-3 or TRBV12-4 and TRBJ1-2. CDR3 length: 13 amino acids. Here the CDR3 reads CASSLKVSGGYTF.

V usage is TRBV6-4 and J usage is TRBJ1-6. The germline gives CDR1 MRHNA, CDR2 SNTAGT. CDR3 size: 14 residues. CDR3 in amino acids: CASSDFSLNSPLHF.

The chain combines TRBV30 with TRBJ2-7; TCRdb's assignment of TRBD2 cannot be checked, as there is no DNA. This CDR3 region has 11 residues. The germline gives CDR1 GTSNPN, CDR2 SVGIG (reference sequence). CDR3 region: CAWSPSSEQYF.

The chain recombines TRBV10-3 with TRBJ2-7. This CDR3 spans 13 amino acids. Germline CDR1 and CDR2: ENHRY and SYGVKD. This chain's CDR3 is CAIRSGVWDEQYF.

The CDR3 loop is CAMAPWNRLWNEQFF. The V and J genes are TRBV10-3 and TRBJ2-1; TCRdb gives TRBD1 as the D gene, but with no DNA this cannot be confirmed. There are 15 residues in the CDR3. The germline CDR1 and CDR2 sequences are ENHRY and SYGVKD.

CDR3 amino acids: CASSKTNPSTDTQYF. The chain links TRBV21-1 to TRBJ2-3. TRBV21-1 is assigned pseudogene status. The CDR3 sequence is 15 residues long.

This chain connects TRBV15 to TRBJ1-5; TCRdb's assignment of TRBD1 cannot be checked, as there is no DNA. There are 15 residues in the CDR3. Per germline, CDR1 LNHNV and CDR2 YYDKDF (reference sequence). The CDR3 loop reads CATSREGQGVQPQHF.

V usage is TRBV7-8 and J usage is TRBJ2-4; lacking DNA, the TRBD2 call made by TCRdb goes unchecked. This CDR3 is built from 20 residues. CDR1 and CDR2 (germline): SGHVS, FQNEAQ. The CDR3 loop is CASSLSRTPLAGGSKNIQYF.

The V call is TRBV5-4, the J call TRBJ2-2; checking the TCRdb D call of TRBD2 is not possible without DNA. The CDR3 length is 16 residues. The germline V gene has CDR1 SGHNT and CDR2 YYREEE (reference sequence). The CDR3 protein is CASSLGPSGSTGELFF.

This chain joins TRBV7-2 and TRBJ2-3; TCRdb's D gene call, TRBD1, goes unchecked for lack of DNA. CDR3 length: 15 amino acids. CDR1 is SGHTA, CDR2 FQGNSA, per germline. CDR3 sequence: CASSVDRGAQDTQYF.

CDR3 amino acids: CASSRLTGPWREVRTDTQYF. The chain employs TRBV27 and TRBJ2-3; TCRdb names TRBD2, which stays unverified in the absence of DNA. Germline V lookup: CDR1 MNHEY, CDR2 SMNVEV (reference sequence). This CDR3 is built from 20 residues.

This rearrangement joins TRBV5-1 to TRBJ1-4; the TCRdb D gene call, TRBD1, has no DNA to confirm it. This CDR3 comprises 15 residues. Germline V gene data show CDR1 as SGHRS and CDR2 as YFSETQ. This CDR3 reads CASSPLGGPNEKLFF.

This chain joins TRBV6-5 and TRBJ1-2; with no DNA, the TCRdb D assignment of TRBD1 cannot be verified. Germline CDR1 MNHEY, CDR2 SVGAGI. CDR3 length: 17 amino acids. The CDR3 sequence is CASSLRVTGGNYYGYTF.

The CDR3 is CSARILAVGTDTQYF. V gene TRBV20-1 combines with J gene TRBJ2-3. The CDR3 covers 15 residues. Germline CDR1 DFQATT, CDR2 SNEGSKA (reference sequence).

The chain has TRBV7-9 and TRBJ1-1; TCRdb returns TRBD1, unconfirmable since there is no DNA. This CDR3 has 15 residues. CDR1 is SEHNR and CDR2 is FQNEAQ in the germline V gene (reference sequence). The CDR3: CASSRGQGGDTEAFF.

V and J are TRBV5-1 and TRBJ1-1; checking the TCRdb D call of TRBD1 is not possible without DNA. The CDR3 spans 15 residues. From germline, CDR1 is SGHRS and CDR2 YFSETQ. This CDR3 is CASRYEGQGATEAFF.

The chain uses TRBV20-1 and TRBJ2-4; TCRdb lists TRBD1, though no DNA is available to test this call. The CDR3 totals 16 residues. Germline V gives CDR1 DFQATT, CDR2 SNEGSKA (reference sequence). CDR3 in amino acids: CSARSQEIIAKNIQYF.

This chain links TRBV20-1 with TRBJ2-3; TCRdb's D call of TRBD2 is untestable without DNA. Germline CDR1 DFQATT, CDR2 SNEGSKA (reference sequence). The CDR3 sequence is 13 residues long. The CDR3 reads CSAGPIAGSPQYF.

The chain employs TRBV24-1 and TRBJ2-1; lacking DNA, the TRBD2 call made by TCRdb goes unchecked. CDR1 is KGHDR and CDR2 is SFDVKD in the germline V gene. CDR3 length: 14 residues. CDR3 residues: CATGGLAGVNEQFF.

This sequence joins TRBV20-1 and TRBJ1-2; the TRBD1 assignment by TCRdb is unverifiable without DNA. CDR3 length equals 14 residues. Germline assignment: CDR1 DFQATT and CDR2 SNEGSKA (reference sequence). The CDR3 loop reads CSARDPTGRDGYTF.